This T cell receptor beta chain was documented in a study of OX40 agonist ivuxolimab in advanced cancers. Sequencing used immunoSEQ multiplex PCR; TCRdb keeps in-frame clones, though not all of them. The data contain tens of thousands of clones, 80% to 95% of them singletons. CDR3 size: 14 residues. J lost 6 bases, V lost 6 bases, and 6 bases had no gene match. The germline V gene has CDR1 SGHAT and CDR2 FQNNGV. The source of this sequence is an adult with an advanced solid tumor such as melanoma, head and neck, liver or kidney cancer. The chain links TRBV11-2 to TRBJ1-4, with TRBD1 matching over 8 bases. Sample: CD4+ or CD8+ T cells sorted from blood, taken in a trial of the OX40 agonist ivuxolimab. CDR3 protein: CASSRQGIDEKLFF. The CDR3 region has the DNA TGTGCCAGCAGTCGACAGGGGATTGATGAAAAACTGTTTTTT.